The 7 T cell receptor beta chains in this list originate from one sample, sequenced in a study of blood T cell repertoires in COVID-19. Sequencing was performed with immunoSEQ multiplex PCR; in TCRdb, only in-frame clones are kept and a portion is missing. Of around 200,000 clones detected, roughly 88% appear once; the ten largest clones hold 5.6%. The specimen was PBMCs or T cells enriched from blood (not recorded which). The source is a man between 35 and 55 years old with acute COVID-19.

CDR3 nucleotide sequence: TGTGCCAGCAGCTTAGACAGGGAGGGTGGCTACACCTTC. Its protein is CASSLDREGGYTF. The chain is built from TRBV7-2 and TRBJ1-2, with D possibly TRBD1 on 6 matching bases. Germline V gives CDR1 SGHTA, CDR2 FQGNSA. Trimming took 1 base from V and 7 from J, leaving 10 bases between them. The CDR3 spans 13 residues.

This chain connects TRBV5-1 to TRBJ2-7, with D perhaps TRBD1 (7 bases). V was shortened by 0 bases and J by 7 bases, with 11 bases between the two germline ends. The V gene's germline CDR1 is SGHRS and CDR2 YFSETQ. The CDR3 sequence is 13 residues long. CDR3 in DNA: TGCGCCAGCAGCTTGGCCCAGGGGGGTGAGCAGTACTTC. Translated, it gives CASSLAQGGEQYF.

CDR3 sequence: CASSLHSGPDNSPLHF. The CDR3 region has the DNA TGTGCCAGCAGCTTACACAGCGGTCCCGATAATTCACCCCTCCACTTT. The chain employs TRBV7-6 and TRBJ1-6; D gene ambiguous. With 2 bases removed from V and 5 bases from J, the gap between germline ends came to 13 bases. Germline V gives CDR1 SGHVS, CDR2 FNYEAQ. The CDR3 sequence is 16 residues long.

J is TRBJ1-2 and V is TRBV28, with D possibly TRBD1 on 6 matching bases. V was trimmed by 8 bases and J by 4 bases, leaving 17 bases between them. Per germline, CDR1 MDHEN and CDR2 SYDVKM. The CDR3 loop spans 14 amino acids. CDR3 region: CASSLGGPGYGYTF. As DNA, the CDR3 is TGTGCCAGCTCCTTGGGGGGGCCAGGCTATGGCTACACCTTC.

V usage is TRBV30 and J usage is TRBJ2-1; possible D gene TRBD2, 6 bases. CDR1 is GTSNPN, CDR2 SVGIG, per germline (reference sequence). Between the trimmed V and J ends, which lost 3 bases and 10 bases, there was a span of 19 bases. The CDR3 runs 14 residues. The CDR3 here is CAWRPGETLGEQFF. The CDR3 DNA follows: TGTGCCTGGAGACCGGGAGAAACATTGGGGGAGCAGTTCTTC.

V is TRBV19 and J is TRBJ2-5; tentative D call: TRBD2 (7 bases). Germline CDR1 is LNHDA and CDR2 is SQIVND (reference sequence). The CDR3 length is 13 residues. CDR3 nucleotide sequence: TGTGCAAGTGCGGGGGCAGACCAAGAGACCCAGTACTTC. Protein sequence: CASAGADQETQYF.

The chain has TRBV4-2 and TRBJ2-1, with no clear D. Trimming removed 6 bases at V and 5 bases at J, with 17 bases between. The CDR3 spans 15 residues. The germline V gene has CDR1 LGHNA and CDR2 YNFKEQ. The CDR3 is CASSPRRELHNEQFF. CDR3 sequence (DNA): TGTGCCAGCAGTCCTCGGAGAGAGCTGCACAATGAGCAGTTCTTC.